Sequencing of this T cell receptor beta chain was carried out in a study of cytomegalovirus exposure and HLA in healthy donors. PCR employed 60 Vbeta and 13 Jbeta primers. Measured with immunoSEQ multiplex PCR; TCRdb has only the in-frame clones, and not every one. The sample contains about 150,000 clones, roughly 82% of which appear only once. V dropped 2 bases and J dropped 4 bases, with 11 bases sitting between them. Germline V gene sequence: CDR1 SQVTM, CDR2 ANQGSEA. The CDR3 spans 13 residues. The sequence was collected from a woman in her forties or fifties in good health and CMV-seropositive. The chain carries TRBV29-1 and TRBJ1-2; possibly TRBD1 for D (5 bases). The sample consisted of PBMCs. The CDR3, as DNA: TGCAGCGTTGAACAGGGATGGGCCTATGGCTACACCTTC. Protein sequence: CSVEQGWAYGYTF.